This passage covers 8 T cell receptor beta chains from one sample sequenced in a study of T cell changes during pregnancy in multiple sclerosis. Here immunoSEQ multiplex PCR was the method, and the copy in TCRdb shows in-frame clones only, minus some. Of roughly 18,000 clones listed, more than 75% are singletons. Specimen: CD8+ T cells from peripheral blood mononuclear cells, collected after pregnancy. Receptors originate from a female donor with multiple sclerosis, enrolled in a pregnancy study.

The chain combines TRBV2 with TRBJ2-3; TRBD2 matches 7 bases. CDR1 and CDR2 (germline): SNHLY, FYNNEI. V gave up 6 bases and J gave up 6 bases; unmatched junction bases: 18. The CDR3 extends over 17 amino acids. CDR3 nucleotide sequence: TGTGCCAGCAGGGGGGGTTCGCGGGAGCTCTCCATGGATACGCAGTATTTT. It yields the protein CASRGGSRELSMDTQYF.

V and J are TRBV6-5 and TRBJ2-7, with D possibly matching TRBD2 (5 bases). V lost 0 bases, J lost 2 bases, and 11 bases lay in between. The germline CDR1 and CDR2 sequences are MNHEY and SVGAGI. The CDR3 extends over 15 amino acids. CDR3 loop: CASSYSDGNPYEQYF. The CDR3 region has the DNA TGTGCCAGCAGTTACTCGGACGGGAATCCCTACGAGCAGTACTTC.

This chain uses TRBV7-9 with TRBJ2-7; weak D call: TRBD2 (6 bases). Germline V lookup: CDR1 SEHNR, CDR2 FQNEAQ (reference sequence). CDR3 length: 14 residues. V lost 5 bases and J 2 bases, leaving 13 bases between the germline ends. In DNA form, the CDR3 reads TGTGCCAGCAGCCGCCGGGACTTAGCCTACGAGCAGTACTTC. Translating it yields CASSRRDLAYEQYF.

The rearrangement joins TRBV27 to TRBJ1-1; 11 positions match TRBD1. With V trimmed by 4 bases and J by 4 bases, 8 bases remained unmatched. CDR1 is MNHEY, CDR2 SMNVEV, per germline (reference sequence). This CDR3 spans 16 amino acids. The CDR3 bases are TGTGCCAGCAGTTCCGGACAGGGGGCGCTTTTCACTGAAGCTTTCTTT. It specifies CASSSGQGALFTEAFF.

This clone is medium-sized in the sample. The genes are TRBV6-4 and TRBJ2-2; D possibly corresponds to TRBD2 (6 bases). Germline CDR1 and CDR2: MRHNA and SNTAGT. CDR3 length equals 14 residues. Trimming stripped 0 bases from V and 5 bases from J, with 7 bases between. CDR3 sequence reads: CASSDSGTTGELFF. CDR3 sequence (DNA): TGTGCCAGCAGTGACTCCGGGACTACCGGGGAGCTGTTTTTT.

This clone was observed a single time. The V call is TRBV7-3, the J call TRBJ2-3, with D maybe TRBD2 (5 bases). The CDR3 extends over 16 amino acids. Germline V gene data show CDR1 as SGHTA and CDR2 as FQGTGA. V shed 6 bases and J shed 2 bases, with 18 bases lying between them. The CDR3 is CASSQAGGSFTDTQYF. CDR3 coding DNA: TGTGCCAGCAGTCAAGCCGGCGGGTCTTTCACAGATACGCAGTATTTT. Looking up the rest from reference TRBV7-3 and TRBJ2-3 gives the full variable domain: GAGVSQTPSNKVTEKGKYVELRCDPISGHTALYWYRQSLGQGPEFLIYFQGTGAADDSGLPNDRFFAVRPEGSVSTLKIQRTERGDSAVYLCASSQAGGSFTDTQYFGPGTRLTVL.

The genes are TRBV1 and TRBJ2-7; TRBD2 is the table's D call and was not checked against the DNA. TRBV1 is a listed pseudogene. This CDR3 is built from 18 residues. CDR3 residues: CTSSRDTSGGDPNYEQYF. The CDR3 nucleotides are TGCACCAGCAGCCGGGATACTAGCGGGGGGGATCCTAACTACGAGCAGTACTTC.

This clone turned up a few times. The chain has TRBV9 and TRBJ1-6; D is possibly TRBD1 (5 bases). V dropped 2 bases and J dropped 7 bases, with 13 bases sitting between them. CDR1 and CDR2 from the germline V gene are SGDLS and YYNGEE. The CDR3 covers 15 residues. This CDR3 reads CASSVSTDRNSPLHF. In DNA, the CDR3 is TGTGCCAGCAGCGTTTCGACAGACCGCAATTCACCCCTCCACTTT.